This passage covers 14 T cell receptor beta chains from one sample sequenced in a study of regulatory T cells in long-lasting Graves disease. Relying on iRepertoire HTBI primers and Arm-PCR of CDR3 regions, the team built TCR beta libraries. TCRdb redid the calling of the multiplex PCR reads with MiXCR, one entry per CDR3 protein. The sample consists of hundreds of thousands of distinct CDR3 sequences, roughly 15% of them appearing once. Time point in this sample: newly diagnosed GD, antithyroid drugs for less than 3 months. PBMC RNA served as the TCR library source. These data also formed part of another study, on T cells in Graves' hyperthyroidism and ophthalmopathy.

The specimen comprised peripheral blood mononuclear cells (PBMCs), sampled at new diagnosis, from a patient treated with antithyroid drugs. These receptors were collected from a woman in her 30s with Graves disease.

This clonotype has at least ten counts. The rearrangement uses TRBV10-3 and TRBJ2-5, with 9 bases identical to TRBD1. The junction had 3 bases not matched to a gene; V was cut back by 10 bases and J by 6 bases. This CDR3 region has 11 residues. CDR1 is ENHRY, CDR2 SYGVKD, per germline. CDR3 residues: CASGQGKTQYF. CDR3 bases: TGTGCCAGCGGACAGGGGAAGACCCAGTACTTC.

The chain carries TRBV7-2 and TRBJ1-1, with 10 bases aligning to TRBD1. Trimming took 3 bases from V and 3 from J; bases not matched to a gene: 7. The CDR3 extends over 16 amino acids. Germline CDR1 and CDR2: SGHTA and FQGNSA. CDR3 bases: TGTGCCAGCAGCTTGGGGTCCGGGACAGGGGACACTGAAGCTTTCTTT. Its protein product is CASSLGSGTGDTEAFF.

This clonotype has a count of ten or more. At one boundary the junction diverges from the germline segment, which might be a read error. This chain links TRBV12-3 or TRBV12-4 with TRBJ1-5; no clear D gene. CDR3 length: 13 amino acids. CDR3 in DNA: TGTGCCAGCAGCTTAGGCAGAAATCAGCCCCAGCATTTT. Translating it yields CASSLGRNQPQHF.

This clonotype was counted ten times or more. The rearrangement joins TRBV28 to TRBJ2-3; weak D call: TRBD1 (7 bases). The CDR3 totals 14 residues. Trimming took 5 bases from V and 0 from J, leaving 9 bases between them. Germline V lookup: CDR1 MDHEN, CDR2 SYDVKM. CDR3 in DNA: TGTGCCAGCAGTGCGGGACAGAGCACAGATACGCAGTATTTT. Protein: CASSAGQSTDTQYF.

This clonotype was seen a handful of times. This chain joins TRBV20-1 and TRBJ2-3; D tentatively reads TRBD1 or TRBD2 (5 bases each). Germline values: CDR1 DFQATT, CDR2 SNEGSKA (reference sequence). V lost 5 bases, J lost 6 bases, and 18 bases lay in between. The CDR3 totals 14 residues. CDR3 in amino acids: CSAVRDPDTDTQYF. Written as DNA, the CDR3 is TGCAGTGCTGTTAGGGACCCGGATACCGATACGCAGTATTTT.

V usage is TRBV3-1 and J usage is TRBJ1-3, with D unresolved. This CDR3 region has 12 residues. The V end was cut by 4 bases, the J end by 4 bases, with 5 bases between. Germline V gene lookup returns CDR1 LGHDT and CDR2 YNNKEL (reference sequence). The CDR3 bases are TGTGCCAGCAGCCGAGGGGGAAACACCATATATTTT. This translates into CASSRGGNTIYF.

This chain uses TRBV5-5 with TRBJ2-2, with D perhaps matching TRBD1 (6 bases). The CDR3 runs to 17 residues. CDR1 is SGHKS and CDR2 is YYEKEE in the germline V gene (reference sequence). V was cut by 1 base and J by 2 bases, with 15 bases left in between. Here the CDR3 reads CASSLRPTGSNTGELFF. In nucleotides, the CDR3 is TGTGCCAGCAGCTTGAGACCGACAGGAAGTAACACCGGGGAGCTGTTTTTT.

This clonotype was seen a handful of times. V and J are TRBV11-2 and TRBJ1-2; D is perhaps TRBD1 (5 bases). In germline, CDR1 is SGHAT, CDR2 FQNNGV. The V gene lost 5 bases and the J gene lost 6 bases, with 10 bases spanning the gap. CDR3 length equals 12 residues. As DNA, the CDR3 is TGTGCCAGCAGCCAAGTGGGGGATGGCTACACCTTC. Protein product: CASSQVGDGYTF.

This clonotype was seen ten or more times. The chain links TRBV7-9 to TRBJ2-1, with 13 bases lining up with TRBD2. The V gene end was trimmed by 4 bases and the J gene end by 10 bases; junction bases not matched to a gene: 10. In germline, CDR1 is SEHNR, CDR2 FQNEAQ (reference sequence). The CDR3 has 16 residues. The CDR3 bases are TGTGCCAGCAGCTCCTCCGCCCGACTAGCGGGAGGCGAGCAGTTCTTC. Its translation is CASSSSARLAGGEQFF. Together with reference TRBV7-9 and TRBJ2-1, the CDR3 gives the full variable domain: DTGVSQNPRHKITKRGQNVTFRCDPISEHNRLYWYRQTLGQGPEFLTYFQNEAQLEKSRLLSDRFSAERPKGSFSTLEIQRTEQGDSAMYLCASSSSARLAGGEQFFGPGTRLTVL.

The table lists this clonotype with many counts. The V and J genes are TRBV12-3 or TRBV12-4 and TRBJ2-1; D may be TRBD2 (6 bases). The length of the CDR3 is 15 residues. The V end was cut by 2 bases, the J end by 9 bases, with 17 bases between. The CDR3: CASSLTTIRRGEQFF. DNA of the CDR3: TGTGCCAGCAGTTTAACGACTATCAGGCGGGGTGAGCAGTTCTTC.

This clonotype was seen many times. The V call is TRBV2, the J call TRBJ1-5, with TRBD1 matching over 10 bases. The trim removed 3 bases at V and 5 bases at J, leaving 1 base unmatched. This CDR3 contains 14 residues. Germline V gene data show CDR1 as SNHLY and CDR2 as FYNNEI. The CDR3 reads CASSEGQGYQPQHF. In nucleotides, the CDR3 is TGTGCCAGCAGTGAGGGACAGGGGTATCAGCCCCAGCATTTT. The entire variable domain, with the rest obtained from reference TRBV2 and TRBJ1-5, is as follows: EPEVTQTPSHQVTQMGQEVILRCVPISNHLYFYWYRQILGQKVEFLVSFYNNEISEKSEIFDDQFSVERPDGSNFTLKIRSTKLEDSAMYFCASSEGQGYQPQHFGDGTRLSIL.

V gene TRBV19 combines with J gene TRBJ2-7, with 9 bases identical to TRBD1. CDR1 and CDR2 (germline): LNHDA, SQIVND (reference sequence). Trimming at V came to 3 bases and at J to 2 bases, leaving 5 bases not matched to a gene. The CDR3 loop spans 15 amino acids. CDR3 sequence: CASSMSGQGPYEQYF. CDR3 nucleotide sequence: TGTGCCAGTAGTATGTCGGGACAGGGACCCTACGAGCAGTACTTC.

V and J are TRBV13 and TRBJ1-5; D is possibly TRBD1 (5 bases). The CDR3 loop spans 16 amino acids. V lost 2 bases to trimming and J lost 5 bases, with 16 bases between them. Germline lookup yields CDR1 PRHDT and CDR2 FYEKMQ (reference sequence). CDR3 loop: CASSLRGSGGYQPQHF. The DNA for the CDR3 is TGTGCCAGCAGCTTAAGAGGGAGCGGGGGTTATCAGCCCCAGCATTTT.

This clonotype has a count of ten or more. The CDR3 reads CASSPPGLAEYNEQFF. The CDR3 coding sequence is TGTGCCAGCAGCCCACCGGGACTAGCGGAGTACAATGAGCAGTTCTTC. V usage is TRBV11-1 and J usage is TRBJ2-1; 11 bases fit TRBD2. With V trimmed by 5 bases and J by 4 bases, 7 bases remained unmatched. The length of the CDR3 is 16 residues. Germline V gene data show CDR1 as SGHAT and CDR2 as FQDESV (reference sequence).